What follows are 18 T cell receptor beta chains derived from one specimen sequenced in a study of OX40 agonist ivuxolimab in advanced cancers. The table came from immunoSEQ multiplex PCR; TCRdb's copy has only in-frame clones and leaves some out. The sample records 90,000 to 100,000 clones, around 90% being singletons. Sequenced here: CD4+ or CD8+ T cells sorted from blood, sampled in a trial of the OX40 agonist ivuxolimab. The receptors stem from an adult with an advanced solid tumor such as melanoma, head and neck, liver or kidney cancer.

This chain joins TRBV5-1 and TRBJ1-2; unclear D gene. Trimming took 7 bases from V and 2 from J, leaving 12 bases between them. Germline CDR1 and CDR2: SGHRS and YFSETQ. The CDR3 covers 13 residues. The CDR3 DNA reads TGCGCCAGCGCACGGGAGACCAACTATGGCTACACCTTC. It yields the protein CASARETNYGYTF.

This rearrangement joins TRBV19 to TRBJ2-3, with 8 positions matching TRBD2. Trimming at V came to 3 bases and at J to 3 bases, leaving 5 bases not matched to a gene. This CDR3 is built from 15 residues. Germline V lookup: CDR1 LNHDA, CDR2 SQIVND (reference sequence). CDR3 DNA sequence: TGTGCCAGTAGTATGAGCGGGAGTGGAACAGATACGCAGTATTTT. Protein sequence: CASSMSGSGTDTQYF.

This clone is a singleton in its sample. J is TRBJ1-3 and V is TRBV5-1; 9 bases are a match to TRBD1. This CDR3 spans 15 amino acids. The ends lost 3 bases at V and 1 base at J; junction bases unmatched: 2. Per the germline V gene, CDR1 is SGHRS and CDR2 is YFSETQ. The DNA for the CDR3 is TGCGCCAGCAGCTCTGGACAGGGGTCTGGAAACACCATATATTTT. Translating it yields CASSSGQGSGNTIYF.

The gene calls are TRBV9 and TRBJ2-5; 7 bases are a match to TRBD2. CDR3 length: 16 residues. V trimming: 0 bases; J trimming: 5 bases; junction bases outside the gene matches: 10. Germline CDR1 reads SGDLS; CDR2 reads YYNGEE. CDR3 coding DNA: TGTGCCAGCAGCGTAGAAGGGGAGGGCCGTTTGGAGACCCAGTACTTC. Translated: CASSVEGEGRLETQYF.

CDR3 residues: CASSPGTPQETQYF. In nucleotides, the CDR3 is TGTGCCAGCTCACCAGGGACACCTCAAGAGACCCAGTACTTC. The chain is built from TRBV18 and TRBJ2-5; weak D call: TRBD1 (6 bases). Germline loops: CDR1 KGHSH, CDR2 LQKENI. This CDR3 has 14 amino acids. The V end lost 2 bases, the J end lost 2 bases, and 9 bases lay between the germline ends.

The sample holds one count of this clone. The CDR3 region has the DNA TGCGCCAGCAGCTTCGCAGGGGTGAACACTGAAGCTTTCTTT. It yields the protein CASSFAGVNTEAFF. V usage is TRBV5-1 and J usage is TRBJ1-1; D might be TRBD1 (6 bases). Germline V gene data show CDR1 as SGHRS and CDR2 as YFSETQ. The CDR3 has 14 amino acids. V shed 2 bases and J shed 0 bases, with 8 bases lying between them.

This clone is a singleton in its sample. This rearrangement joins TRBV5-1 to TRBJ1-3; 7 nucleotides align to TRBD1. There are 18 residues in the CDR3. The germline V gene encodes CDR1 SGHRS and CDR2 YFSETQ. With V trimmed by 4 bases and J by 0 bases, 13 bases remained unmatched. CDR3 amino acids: CASSQRVGTEHSGNTIYF. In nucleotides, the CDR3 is TGCGCCAGCAGCCAGAGGGTCGGGACAGAGCACTCTGGAAACACCATATATTTT.

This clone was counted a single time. The CDR3 protein is CASSTDSGANVLTF. The CDR3 DNA is TGTGCCAGTAGTACAGACTCTGGGGCCAACGTCCTGACTTTC. V and J are TRBV19 and TRBJ2-6; D uncertain. Germline V lookup: CDR1 LNHDA, CDR2 SQIVND (reference sequence). Trimming removed 4 bases from V and 0 bases from J, with 4 bases in between. The CDR3 runs 14 residues.

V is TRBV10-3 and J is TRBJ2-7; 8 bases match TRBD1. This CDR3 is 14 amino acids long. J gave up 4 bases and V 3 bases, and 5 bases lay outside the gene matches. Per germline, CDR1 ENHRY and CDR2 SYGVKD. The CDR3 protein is CAISDSGTGYEQYF. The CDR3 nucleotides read TGTGCCATCAGTGACTCCGGGACAGGTTACGAGCAGTACTTC.

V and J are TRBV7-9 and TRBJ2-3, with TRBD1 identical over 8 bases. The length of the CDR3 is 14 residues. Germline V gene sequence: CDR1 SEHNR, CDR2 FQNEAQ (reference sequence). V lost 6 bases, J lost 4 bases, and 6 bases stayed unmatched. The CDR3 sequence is CASSTTGVADTQYF. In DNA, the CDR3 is TGTGCCAGCAGTACGACAGGGGTCGCAGATACGCAGTATTTT.

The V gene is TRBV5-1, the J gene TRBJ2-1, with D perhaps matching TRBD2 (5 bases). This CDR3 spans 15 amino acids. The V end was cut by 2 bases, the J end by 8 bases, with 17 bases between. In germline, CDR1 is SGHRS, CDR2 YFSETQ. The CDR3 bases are TGCGCCAGCAGCTTAACCCCCGCTAGCAGCGATGAGCAGTTCTTC. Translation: CASSLTPASSDEQFF.

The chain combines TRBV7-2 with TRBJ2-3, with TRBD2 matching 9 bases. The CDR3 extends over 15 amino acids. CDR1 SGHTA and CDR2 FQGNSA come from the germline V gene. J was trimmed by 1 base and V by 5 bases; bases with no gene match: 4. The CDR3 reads CASSPSGMGTDTQYF. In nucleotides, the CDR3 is TGTGCCAGCAGCCCTAGCGGGATGGGCACAGATACGCAGTATTTT.

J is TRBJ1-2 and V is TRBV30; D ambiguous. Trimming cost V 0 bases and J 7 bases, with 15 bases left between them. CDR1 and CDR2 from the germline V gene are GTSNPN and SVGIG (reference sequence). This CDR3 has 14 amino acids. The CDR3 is CAWSVSGGLSGYTF. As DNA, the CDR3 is TGTGCCTGGAGTGTATCGGGAGGCTTGAGTGGCTACACCTTC.

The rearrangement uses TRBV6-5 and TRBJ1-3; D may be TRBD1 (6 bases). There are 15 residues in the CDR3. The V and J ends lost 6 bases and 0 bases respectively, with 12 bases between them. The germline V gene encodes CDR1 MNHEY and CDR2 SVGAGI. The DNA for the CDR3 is TGTGCCAGCAGATCCGGACAGCACTCTGGAAACACCATATATTTT. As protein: CASRSGQHSGNTIYF.

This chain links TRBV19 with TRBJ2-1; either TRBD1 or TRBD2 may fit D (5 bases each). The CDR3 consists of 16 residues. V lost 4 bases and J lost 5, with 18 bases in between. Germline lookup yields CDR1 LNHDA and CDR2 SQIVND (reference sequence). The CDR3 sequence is CASSTQLPGPHNEQFF. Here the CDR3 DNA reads TGTGCCAGTAGTACACAACTTCCGGGACCGCACAATGAGCAGTTCTTC.

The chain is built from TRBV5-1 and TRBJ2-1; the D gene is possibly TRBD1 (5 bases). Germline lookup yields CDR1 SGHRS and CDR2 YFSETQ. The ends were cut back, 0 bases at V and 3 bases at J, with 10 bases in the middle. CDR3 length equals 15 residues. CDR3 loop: CASSLAQGYYNEQFF. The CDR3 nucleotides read TGCGCCAGCAGCTTGGCCCAGGGCTACTACAATGAGCAGTTCTTC.

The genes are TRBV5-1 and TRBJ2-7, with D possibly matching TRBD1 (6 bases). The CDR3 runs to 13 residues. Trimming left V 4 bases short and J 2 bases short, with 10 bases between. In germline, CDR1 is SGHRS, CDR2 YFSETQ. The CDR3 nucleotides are TGCGCCAGCAGCCCAGGGACAACCTACGAGCAGTACTTC. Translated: CASSPGTTYEQYF.

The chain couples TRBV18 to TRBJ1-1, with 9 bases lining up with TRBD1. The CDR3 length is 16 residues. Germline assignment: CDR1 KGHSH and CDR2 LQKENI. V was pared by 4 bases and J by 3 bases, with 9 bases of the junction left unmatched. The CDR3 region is CASSQLYRQGDTEAFF. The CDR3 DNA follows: TGTGCCAGCTCACAGCTTTACCGACAGGGGGACACTGAAGCTTTCTTT. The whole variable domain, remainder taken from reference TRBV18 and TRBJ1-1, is NAGVMQNPRHLVRRRGQEARLRCSPMKGHSHVYWYRQLPEEGLKFMVYLQKENIIDESGMPKERFSAEFPKEGPSILRIQQVVRGDSAAYFCASSQLYRQGDTEAFFGQGTRLTVV.